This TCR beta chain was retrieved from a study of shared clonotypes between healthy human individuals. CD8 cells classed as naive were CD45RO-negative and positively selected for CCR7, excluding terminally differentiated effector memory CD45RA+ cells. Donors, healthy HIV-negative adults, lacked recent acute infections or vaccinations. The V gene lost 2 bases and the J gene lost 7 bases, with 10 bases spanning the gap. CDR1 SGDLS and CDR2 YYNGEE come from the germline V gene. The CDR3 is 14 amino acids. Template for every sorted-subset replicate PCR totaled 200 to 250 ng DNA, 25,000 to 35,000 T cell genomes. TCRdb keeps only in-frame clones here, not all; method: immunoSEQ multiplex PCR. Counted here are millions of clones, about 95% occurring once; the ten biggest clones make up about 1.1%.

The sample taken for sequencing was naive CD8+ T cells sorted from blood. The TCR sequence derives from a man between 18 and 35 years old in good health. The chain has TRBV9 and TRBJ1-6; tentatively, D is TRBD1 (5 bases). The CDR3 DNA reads TGTGCCAGCAGCGTGGGGACGGAGAATTCACCCCTCCACTTT. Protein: CASSVGTENSPLHF. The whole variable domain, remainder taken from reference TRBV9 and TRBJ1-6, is DSGVTQTPKHLITATGQRVTLRCSPRSGDLSVYWYQQSLDQGLQFLIQYYNGEERAKGNILERFSAQQFPDLHSELNLSSLELGDSALYFCASSVGTENSPLHFGNGTRLTVT.